This TCR beta chain was sequenced during a study of T cells after yellow fever vaccination. For the study at large: Fractions low in cell number were prepared with SMART-Seq v4 Ultra Low Input.

Germline loops: CDR1 SGHRS, CDR2 YFSETQ. V was trimmed by 7 bases and J by 6 bases, leaving 16 bases between them. The CDR3 extends over 13 amino acids. A note on this clonotype: Its antigen is unidentified.

Findings and caveats of the study: Weaker, the secondary response had a peak occurring faster, on day 5 versus 15. Reappearing after the booster were most of the clones from primary vaccination (around 96% CD4, 88% CD8).

In making TCR cDNA, 5'RACE template switching added a universal primer site and UMIs to it. TCRdb re-analysed the 5' RACE reads in MiXCR, keeping a single row per CDR3 protein. Of more than 250,000 distinct CDR3 sequences listed, around 6.8% are singletons. This chain joins TRBV5-1 and TRBJ1-1; maybe TRBD1 (6 bases). The sequence was collected from a man between 18 and 35 years old who received the YFV17D yellow fever vaccine. Sequenced here: PBMCs, sampled more than 35 days after the first yellow fever vaccination. The CDR3 sequence: CASAGQQAAEAFF. The CDR3 nucleotides read TGCGCCAGCGCCGGACAGCAGGCCGCTGAAGCTTTCTTT.